This is a list of T cell receptor beta chains from one sample in a study of tumor and adjacent non-tumor tissue in lung cancer. TCRdb passed the multiplex PCR reads through MiXCR, listing each CDR3 protein once. The data contain 55,000 to 70,000 distinct CDR3 sequences, approximately 63% of them singletons. What was sequenced was lung tumor tissue. The source is a man aged 50 or older with non-small cell lung cancer. CDR3s leave out the opening cysteine and the closing phenylalanine or tryptophan. Each record gives: V gene, J gene, CDR3 protein.

>TRBV15|TRBJ2-7
ATSTSDWTYGQY
>TRBV6-1|TRBJ2-4
TSSARLAGGGNIQY
>TRBV29-1|TRBJ2-1
SVEGGGIVRYYEQF
>TRBV6-1|TRBJ2-3
ASSEDISGKTYTQY
>TRBV5-5|TRBJ1-4
ASSLGDKDNEKLF
>TRBV20-1|TRBJ2-2
SAKGATITGELF
>TRBV6-6|TRBJ1-4
DSSPRAANEKLF
>TRBV28|TRBJ1-2
ASSLPTESYGYT
>TRBV7-9|TRBJ2-7
ASSPGTGEQY
>TRBV5-1|TRBJ2-5
ASSLNPSTGTQY
>TRBV5-1|TRBJ1-5
ASGFEGFRGQPQH
>TRBV10-2|TRBJ1-1
ASSEADTEAF
>TRBV13|TRBJ2-5
ASTMGRQETQY
>TRBV7-9|TRBJ2-7
ASILVGMYEQY
>TRBV6-7|TRBJ2-3
STVTGDMNTQY
>TRBV7-9|TRBJ2-7
ASSFPGTSGSYSYEQY
>TRBV4-1|TRBJ1-3
ASSISSGNTIY
>TRBV12-3/TRBV12-4|TRBJ2-7
VSILSSTSGTVYGQY
>TRBV19|TRBJ1-2
ASSSVQGAKNYGYT
>TRBV10-2|TRBJ2-7
ASSDWQGNYEQY
>TRBV6-6|TRBJ1-6
VSSYAGTSSYDSPLH
>TRBV28|TRBJ1-1
ASSLGSGFRTEAF
>TRBV28|TRBJ2-7
ASSLRYEQN
>TRBV11-2|TRBJ1-2
VTSLNYQGSFDT
>TRBV6-5|TRBJ2-7
VSSSNTGPYEQY
>TRBV29-1|TRBJ2-1
SVESLLAGGRNEQF
>TRBV29-1|TRBJ2-6
SVESYSYSRANVLT
>TRBV2|TRBJ2-7
ASSSTGFEQY
>TRBV11-2|TRBJ1-1
ASSPGGTQAL
>TRBV6-2/TRBV6-3|TRBJ2-7
ASREGSEQY
>TRBV11-3|TRBJ2-3
ASSAGASATDTHY
>TRBV5-6|TRBJ2-2
TSSGTRNTGELF
>TRBV12-3/TRBV12-4|TRBJ2-1
ASSFTSTSRISDEQL
>TRBV10-3|TRBJ1-6
VTRAEVVNSPLH
>TRBV20-1|TRBJ2-7
SALGQTYEQY
>TRBV4-1|TRBJ2-7
ASKGFPGLVRVVGYEQY
>TRBV6-5|TRBJ2-7
AISTPLYEQY
>TRBV2|TRBJ1-1
ASIDERTEAF
>TRBV28|TRBJ1-3
ASRPTGDLGNTIY
>TRBV28|TRBJ1-6
ASKMNILLSPLH
>TRBV6-1|TRBJ2-5
ASTAGGRETQY
>TRBV13|TRBJ2-7
ASSPIAGRGERY
>TRBV5-1|TRBJ1-3
ASSPVASPGNITY
>TRBV7-9|TRBJ1-6
VSSLQVGTERSSPLH
>TRBV6-5|TRBJ1-3
ASSYKAGNTIY